This TCR beta chain came from a study of blood T cell repertoires in COVID-19. Study at large: COVID-19 samples, acute and convalescent, were from the United States, Italy and Spain.

The V gene's germline CDR1 is GTSNPN and CDR2 SVGIG (reference sequence). V gave up 4 bases and J gave up 6 bases; unmatched junction bases: 8. CDR3 length equals 14 residues. Profiling relied on immunoSEQ multiplex PCR, and the TCRdb table lists in-frame clones only, not all of them. The sample has a few hundred thousand clones, approximately 84% seen once; the top ten hold more than 9%. Participants were aged about 18 to 100 years from more than 20 US areas. Among Cohort 3 donors, those recovered had two negative PCRs, clearance, or symptom resolution. The sequence derives from a woman between 18 and 29 years old who had recovered from COVID-19. The rearrangement uses TRBV30 and TRBJ2-4, with TRBD2 identical over 8 bases. The specimen sequenced was PBMCs or T cells enriched from blood (not recorded which). The CDR3 DNA is TGTGCCTGGACCCCCGAGGGACTAGGAAACATTCAGTACTTC. As protein: CAWTPEGLGNIQYF.